A selection of T cell receptor beta chains follows, all from one sample in a study of blood T cell repertoires in COVID-19. Some clones are missing from TCRdb's copy, which holds only in-frame ones; the method was immunoSEQ multiplex PCR. The sample carries fewer than 300,000 clones, approximately 85% recorded once. The sample comprised peripheral blood. These TCRs come from a man aged 45-60 years with active or convalescent COVID-19. Both conserved end residues are part of each CDR3. D genes are given only for firm matches. The size field is filled for only some rows; it gives once, few, many or a size class.

V	J	D	size	CDR3	DNA
TRBV4-3	TRBJ1-4	TRBD1	NA	CASSLRGTGIEKLFF	TGCGCCAGCAGCCTCCGAGGGACAGGGATCGAAAAACTGTTTTTT
TRBV19	TRBJ2-3	NA	NA	CASSIRGSGTDTQYF	TGTGCCAGTAGTATCAGAGGGAGTGGCACAGATACGCAGTATTTT
TRBV19	TRBJ2-3	TRBD1	NA	CASSWDRVTDTQYF	TGTGCCAGTAGTTGGGACAGGGTGACAGATACGCAGTATTTT
TRBV2	TRBJ1-4	NA	NA	CASTEGQINEKLFF	TGTGCCAGCACCGAAGGACAGATTAATGAAAAACTGTTTTTT
TRBV5-1	TRBJ1-2	NA	NA	CASSLGGQPYGYTF	TGCGCCAGCAGCTTGGGTGGACAGCCCTATGGCTACACCTTC
TRBV7-9	TRBJ2-7	NA	NA	CASSLETGVYEQYF	TGTGCCAGCAGCTTGGAGACGGGGGTCTACGAGCAGTACTTC
TRBV30	TRBJ2-7	NA	few	CAWSVGRYEQYF	TGTGCCTGGAGTGTAGGCAGGTACGAGCAGTACTTC
TRBV5-1	TRBJ2-6	NA	NA	CASSLAVGSGANVLTF	TGCGCCAGCAGCTTGGCCGTCGGGTCTGGGGCCAACGTCCTGACTTTC
TRBV7-3	TRBJ2-3	NA	NA	CASSLTSGSTDTQYF	TGTGCCAGCAGCTTAACTAGCGGTAGCACAGATACGCAGTATTTT
TRBV27	TRBJ2-3	NA	NA	CASSLTPEPPWDTQYF	TGTGCCAGCAGTTTAACTCCGGAGCCCCCCTGGGATACGCAGTATTTT
TRBV27	TRBJ2-5	TRBD2	NA	CASSLFEREGHETQYF	TGTGCCAGCAGTTTATTTGAGCGGGAGGGCCATGAGACCCAGTACTTC
TRBV30	TRBJ1-2	TRBD1	NA	CAWSQGGSYGYTF	TGTGCCTGGAGTCAAGGGGGCAGCTATGGCTACACCTTC
TRBV11-2	TRBJ2-1	TRBD2	NA	CASSLGPGGSLEFF	TGTGCCAGCAGCTTAGGGCCCGGCGGGAGCCTTGAGTTCTTC
TRBV4-2	TRBJ2-7	TRBD1	NA	CASSQERGREQYF	TGTGCCAGCAGCCAAGAAAGGGGGCGCGAGCAGTACTTC
TRBV2	TRBJ1-4	NA	NA	CASTEGRASEKLFF	TGTGCCAGCACGGAGGGCAGGGCGAGTGAAAAACTGTTTTTT
TRBV6-5	TRBJ2-7	TRBD1	NA	CASRPTGTYEQYF	TGTGCCAGCAGACCGACAGGGACCTACGAGCAGTACTTC
TRBV5-5	TRBJ1-6	TRBD1	NA	CASSRDRGGSPLHF	TGTGCCAGCAGCCGGGACAGGGGAGGTTCACCCCTCCACTTT
TRBV18	TRBJ2-5	NA	NA	CASSQQLAGETQYF	TGTGCCAGCTCACAACAACTAGCTGGCGAGACCCAGTACTTC
TRBV29-1	TRBJ2-1	TRBD2	once	CSVEQWTSGFSSYNEQFF	TGCAGCGTTGAACAGTGGACTAGCGGGTTCAGCTCCTACAATGAGCAGTTCTTC
TRBV6-4	TRBJ2-1	TRBD2	NA	CATRRTSGGNEQFF	TGTGCCACCCGAAGGACTAGCGGGGGGAATGAGCAGTTCTTC
TRBV19	TRBJ1-1	TRBD1	NA	CASSIGRDRRTEAFF	TGTGCCAGTAGTATAGGTCGGGACAGGAGGACTGAAGCTTTCTTT
TRBV2	TRBJ1-2	NA	NA	CASKRMAGLNYGYTF	TGTGCCAGCAAGAGGATGGCAGGGCTCAACTATGGCTACACCTTC
TRBV27	TRBJ2-7	TRBD2	once	CASSLSLRGGRLYEQYF	TGTGCCAGCAGTTTATCGCTCCGCGGCGGGAGACTTTACGAGCAGTACTTC
TRBV2	TRBJ2-3	TRBD1	NA	CASSDGGQVVTDTQYF	TGTGCCAGCAGTGACGGGGGACAGGTGGTGACAGATACGCAGTATTTT
TRBV6-5	TRBJ1-6	NA	NA	CASSYGGFGSPLHF	TGTGCCAGCAGTTACGGCGGGTTCGGTTCACCCCTCCACTTT
TRBV10-2	TRBJ2-4	TRBD2	NA	CASSESGVAGGTLAKNIQYF	TGCGCCAGCAGTGAGTCGGGGGTAGCGGGAGGGACCCTAGCCAAAAACATTCAGTACTTC
TRBV2	TRBJ1-1	NA	NA	CASSKEDRTEAFF	TGTGCCAGCAGTAAAGAAGACAGAACTGAAGCTTTCTTT
TRBV5-1	TRBJ2-5	TRBD1	NA	CASKITGGVQETQYF	TGCGCCAGCAAGATTACAGGGGGTGTTCAAGAGACCCAGTACTTC
TRBV19	TRBJ1-2	NA	NA	CASSPHPRDGYTF	TGTGCCAGTAGCCCCCACCCGCGGGATGGCTACACCTTC
TRBV3-1/TRBV3-2	TRBJ2-7	NA	NA	CASSQDPGFEGAYEQYF	TGTGCCAGCAGCCAAGATCCAGGGTTTGAAGGGGCCTACGAGCAGTACTTC
TRBV30	TRBJ1-3	NA	NA	CAWSSGSSGNTIYF	TGTGCCTGGAGTTCTGGGAGCTCTGGAAACACCATATATTTT
TRBV7-3	TRBJ2-1	TRBD2	once	CASSSLPPGSGRRNEQFF	TGTGCCAGCAGCTCCCTACCCCCAGGTAGCGGGAGGCGCAATGAGCAGTTCTTC
TRBV12-5	TRBJ2-7	NA	NA	CASGREIPTYEQYF	TGTGCTAGTGGCCGGGAGATCCCGACCTACGAGCAGTACTTC
TRBV7-2	TRBJ2-7	TRBD2	NA	CASSLNGGSYEQYF	TGTGCCAGCAGCTTAAATGGCGGGAGCTACGAGCAGTACTTC
TRBV20-1	TRBJ2-2	TRBD2	once	CSASDNLSGGAGELFF	TGCAGTGCTAGTGATAACCTCTCGGGAGGGGCCGGGGAGCTGTTTTTT
TRBV7-2	TRBJ2-1	NA	NA	CASSLSGNEQFF	TGTGCCAGCAGCTTATCGGGCAATGAGCAGTTCTTC
TRBV18	TRBJ1-2	TRBD1	NA	CASSQNKGQDYGYTF	TGTGCCAGCTCTCAAAATAAGGGACAGGACTATGGCTACACCTTC
TRBV5-1	TRBJ2-2	TRBD1	NA	CASSLPTGGPNTGELFF	TGCGCCAGCAGCCTGCCGACAGGGGGCCCGAACACCGGGGAGCTGTTTTTT
TRBV18	TRBJ1-2	TRBD1	few	CASSPRDRENYGYTF	TGTGCCAGCTCCCCCCGGGACAGGGAAAACTATGGCTACACCTTC
TRBV15	TRBJ2-1	NA	NA	CATSREGTEGNEQFF	TGTGCCACCAGCAGGGAGGGAACGGAGGGGAATGAGCAGTTCTTC
TRBV10-1	TRBJ2-3	TRBD2	NA	CASSPTSGSGTDTQYF	TGCGCCAGCAGTCCGACTAGCGGGAGCGGCACAGATACGCAGTATTTT
TRBV5-6	TRBJ1-6	NA	NA	CASSWGGPNSPLHF	TGTGCCAGCAGCTGGGGGGGGCCCAATTCACCCCTCCACTTT
TRBV7-8	TRBJ2-3	TRBD2	NA	CASSPGGRLAGGTDTQYF	TGTGCCAGCAGCCCGGGGGGGAGACTAGCGGGAGGCACAGATACGCAGTATTTT
TRBV5-4	TRBJ2-1	NA	NA	CASSSGGNEQFF	TGTGCCAGCAGTTCCGGGGGCAATGAGCAGTTCTTC
TRBV11-2	TRBJ1-5	NA	NA	CASSFGSNQPQHF	TGTGCCAGCAGCTTCGGTTCGAATCAGCCCCAGCATTTT
TRBV24-1	TRBJ1-5	NA	NA	CATGGHANQPQHF	TGTGCCACCGGTGGACACGCCAATCAGCCCCAGCATTTT
TRBV30	TRBJ2-4	NA	NA	CAWRPGRGYLIAKNIQYF	TGTGCCTGGAGACCCGGCAGGGGTTACCTAATAGCCAAAAACATTCAGTACTTC
TRBV27	TRBJ2-1	TRBD2	NA	CASRSIAGAYNEQFF	TGTGCCAGCAGATCTATAGCGGGCGCCTACAATGAGCAGTTCTTC
TRBV15	TRBJ1-3	NA	few	CATRAYSGNTIYF	TGTGCCACCAGAGCATACTCTGGAAACACCATATATTTT
TRBV30	TRBJ1-2	TRBD1	NA	CAWQQGANYGYTF	TGTGCCTGGCAACAGGGGGCTAACTATGGCTACACCTTC
TRBV10-3	TRBJ1-1	NA	NA	CATQGTATEAFF	TGTGCCACCCAGGGGACCGCCACTGAAGCTTTCTTT
TRBV7-9	TRBJ1-1	TRBD1	NA	CASSPDRANTEAFF	TGTGCCAGCAGCCCAGACAGGGCGAACACTGAAGCTTTCTTT
TRBV5-5	TRBJ1-2	TRBD1	NA	CASSWTGGNYGYTF	TGTGCCAGCAGCTGGACAGGGGGCAACTATGGCTACACCTTC